Each of the 31 T cell receptor beta chains below was sequenced from the same sample in a study of CD8 T cells in Susac syndrome. Roughly 0.5 to 1 ug RNA was reverse transcribed with random hexamers. Using its own MiXCR run on the immunoSEQ multiplex PCR reads, TCRdb lists one record per CDR3 protein. The sample records about 300,000 distinct CDR3 sequences, approximately 89% being singletons. Specimen: CD8+ T cells from PBMCs. Receptors originate from a human donor with multiple sclerosis.

V and J are TRBV28 and TRBJ2-7; the D gene is possibly TRBD1 (5 bases). CDR3 size: 15 residues. Trimming stripped 6 bases from V and 3 bases from J, with 18 bases between. Germline CDR1 MDHEN, CDR2 SYDVKM. In DNA, the CDR3 is TGTGCCAGCAGCCCGGACCTTAACAGGCACTACGAGCAGTACTTC. This codes for CASSPDLNRHYEQYF. Full variable domain (outside the CDR3, taken from reference TRBV28 and TRBJ2-7): DVKVTQSSRYLVKRTGEKVFLECVQDMDHENMFWYRQDPGLGLRLIYFSYDVKMKEKGDIPEGYSVSREKKERFSLILESASTNQTSMYLCASSPDLNRHYEQYFGPGTRLTVT.

The V and J genes are TRBV27 and TRBJ2-1; D gene uncertain. V was pared by 2 bases and J by 4 bases, with 12 bases between. CDR1 is MNHEY and CDR2 is SMNVEV in the germline V gene (reference sequence). The CDR3 extends over 15 amino acids. This chain's CDR3 is CASSLTVGGYNEQFF. CDR3 in DNA: TGTGCCAGCAGTTTAACCGTCGGCGGTTACAATGAGCAGTTCTTC.

The chain carries TRBV20-1 and TRBJ2-1; D unresolved. This CDR3 comprises 11 residues. Germline values: CDR1 DFQATT, CDR2 SNEGSKA (reference sequence). Trimming stripped 6 bases from V and 9 bases from J, with 12 bases between. This chain's CDR3 is CSAKIVGEQFF. In DNA form, the CDR3 reads TGCAGTGCAAAGATAGTTGGTGAGCAGTTCTTC.

This chain connects TRBV6-6 to TRBJ1-5; no firm D call. The CDR3 covers 14 residues. The V and J ends lost 6 bases and 0 bases respectively, with 9 bases between them. CDR1 is MNHNY, CDR2 SVGAGI, per germline (reference sequence). The CDR3 coding sequence is TGTGCCAGCAGCCAATTGGATAGCAATCAGCCCCAGCATTTT. Its protein product is CASSQLDSNQPQHF.

The chain recombines TRBV10-3 with TRBJ1-4; no definite D call. Trimming took 3 bases from V and 5 from J, leaving 10 bases between them. Germline lookup yields CDR1 ENHRY and CDR2 SYGVKD. The length of the CDR3 is 14 residues. CDR3 sequence (DNA): TGTGCCATCAGTGACGGACGGCCGAATGAAAAACTGTTTTTT. Protein product: CAISDGRPNEKLFF.

This rearrangement joins TRBV4-3 to TRBJ1-1, with D unresolved. This CDR3 region has 15 residues. V gave up 0 bases and J gave up 2 bases, with 10 bases separating them. Germline CDR1 and CDR2: LGHNA and YSLEER. This chain's CDR3 is CASSQDSTENTEAFF. The CDR3 DNA reads as TGCGCCAGCAGCCAAGATTCGACGGAAAACACTGAAGCTTTCTTT.

This CDR3 reads CASSQLLAGAGYEQFF. CDR3 DNA: TGCGCCAGCAGCCAATTACTAGCGGGGGCCGGGTATGAGCAGTTCTTC. The genes are TRBV4-1 and TRBJ2-1; 11 nucleotides agree with TRBD2. The ends lost 2 bases at V and 8 bases at J; junction bases unmatched: 8. Germline V gene sequence: CDR1 MGHRA, CDR2 YSYEKL. The CDR3 is 16 amino acids.

CDR3 sequence reads: CATSRDMGRNQPQHF. The CDR3 region has the DNA TGTGCCACCAGCAGAGATATGGGGAGAAATCAGCCCCAGCATTTT. This chain uses TRBV15 with TRBJ1-5; D is undetermined. Germline CDR1 and CDR2: LNHNV and YYDKDF (reference sequence). The CDR3 has 15 residues. Deletions cut 0 bases from V and 4 bases from J, with 10 bases between.

The chain links TRBV27 to TRBJ1-6; 8 bases are shared with TRBD1. There are 14 residues in the CDR3. CDR1 and CDR2 from the germline V gene are MNHEY and SMNVEV (reference sequence). V trimming: 6 bases; J trimming: 10 bases; junction bases outside the gene matches: 8. The DNA for the CDR3 is TGTGCCAGCAGGCCTACAGGGGGAGGGTCACCCCTCCACTTT. The encoded protein is CASRPTGGGSPLHF.

Written as DNA, the CDR3 is TGCAGTGCTAGTGGGTCGGGAGCAGGATTTTCGACGGAGACCCAGTACTTC. It translates to CSASGSGAGFSTETQYF. This chain links TRBV20-1 with TRBJ2-5; D is perhaps TRBD2 (6 bases). The CDR3 length is 17 residues. Trimming took 3 bases from V and 5 from J, leaving 25 bases between them. Germline assignment: CDR1 DFQATT and CDR2 SNEGSKA (reference sequence).

The J gene is TRBJ2-1, the V gene TRBV7-9; 7 bases map to TRBD1. The CDR3 is made up of 15 amino acids. Losses at the gene ends were 5 bases for V and 5 bases for J; bases not matched to a gene: 9. Germline V gives CDR1 SEHNR, CDR2 FQNEAQ (reference sequence). CDR3 coding DNA: TGTGCCAGCAGCCCGAAGACAGGGACGAACAATGAGCAGTTCTTC. Encoded protein: CASSPKTGTNNEQFF.

V gene TRBV27 combines with J gene TRBJ2-7, with D possibly being TRBD2 (7 bases). Trimming took off 3 bases at V and 4 bases at J, with 13 bases between the two ends. Per germline, CDR1 MNHEY and CDR2 SMNVEV (reference sequence). This CDR3 comprises 14 residues. This chain's CDR3 is CASSFAGARYEQYF. In nucleotides, the CDR3 is TGTGCCAGCAGTTTTGCGGGGGCGAGATACGAGCAGTACTTC.

This chain links TRBV4-1 with TRBJ2-1; TRBD2 agrees at 7 bases. J was trimmed by 6 bases and V by 0 bases; bases with no gene match: 8. Germline V lookup: CDR1 MGHRA, CDR2 YSYEKL. The CDR3 sequence is 16 residues long. The CDR3 nucleotides are TGCGCCAGCAGCCAAGAAGGGCTAGCGGAGTTCAATGAGCAGTTCTTC. This gives the protein CASSQEGLAEFNEQFF.

The chain links TRBV4-3 to TRBJ2-7; possibly TRBD2 for D (5 bases). Deletions cut 8 bases from V and 3 bases from J, with 17 bases between. Germline CDR1 reads LGHNA; CDR2 reads YSLEER. The CDR3 covers 14 residues. DNA of the CDR3: TGCGCCAGCTCAACCGGACGACGGGACTACGAGCAGTACTTC. Residues: CASSTGRRDYEQYF.

The J gene is TRBJ2-1, the V gene TRBV28; TRBD2 matches at 10 bases. The ends lost 1 base at V and 9 bases at J; junction bases unmatched: 6. The length of the CDR3 is 15 residues. Germline loops: CDR1 MDHEN, CDR2 SYDVKM. CDR3 residues: CASSLSASGRVEQFF. CDR3 sequence (DNA): TGTGCCAGCAGTTTATCGGCTAGCGGGAGAGTTGAGCAGTTCTTC. Combining the CDR3 with reference TRBV28 and TRBJ2-1 gives the whole variable domain DVKVTQSSRYLVKRTGEKVFLECVQDMDHENMFWYRQDPGLGLRLIYFSYDVKMKEKGDIPEGYSVSREKKERFSLILESASTNQTSMYLCASSLSASGRVEQFFGPGTRLTVL.

This chain links TRBV5-1 with TRBJ2-3; TRBD2 aligns across 12 bases. The V segment lost 4 bases and the J segment 3 bases; nucleotides outside the gene matches: 12. The length of the CDR3 is 18 residues. Germline V gene sequence: CDR1 SGHRS, CDR2 YFSETQ. The CDR3 DNA reads TGCGCCAGCAGCCCTTACCAACCGACTAGCGGGAGAACAGATACGCAGTATTTT. It is translated as CASSPYQPTSGRTDTQYF.

This clonotype was observed a handful of times. The rearrangement joins TRBV19 to TRBJ2-5; TRBD2 aligns across 10 bases. Germline V lookup: CDR1 LNHDA, CDR2 SQIVND (reference sequence). CDR3 length: 15 residues. V lost 4 bases to trimming and J lost 0 bases; unmatched junction nucleotides: 2. DNA of the CDR3: TGTGCCAGTAGTAGTCTAGCGGGAGACCAAGAGACCCAGTACTTC. It specifies CASSSLAGDQETQYF.

The rearrangement uses TRBV15 and TRBJ2-3; D unresolved. Germline V lookup: CDR1 LNHNV, CDR2 YYDKDF (reference sequence). CDR3 length: 11 residues. V lost 5 bases and J lost 12, with 12 bases in between. As DNA, the CDR3 is TGTGCCACCAGCCGCCTCGGGCATCAGTATTTT. Translating it yields CATSRLGHQYF.

V usage is TRBV4-2 and J usage is TRBJ2-3, with D tentatively TRBD2 (6 bases). Trimming took off 1 base at V and 2 bases at J, with 13 bases between the two ends. The CDR3 runs 16 residues. In germline, CDR1 is LGHNA, CDR2 YNFKEQ. The CDR3 nucleotides are TGTGCCAGCAGCCAAGTTAAGTGGGAGGACACAGATACGCAGTATTTT. It codes for CASSQVKWEDTDTQYF.

V gene TRBV5-1 combines with J gene TRBJ2-6, with 12 positions matching TRBD2. The CDR3 sequence is 21 residues long. V trimming: 0 bases; J trimming: 2 bases; junction bases outside the gene matches: 12. Per the germline V gene, CDR1 is SGHRS and CDR2 is YFSETQ. The CDR3, as DNA: TGCGCCAGCAGCTTGGTACTAGCGGGAGGACCCCTCGGAACTGGGGCCAACGTCCTGACTTTC. The encoded protein is CASSLVLAGGPLGTGANVLTF.

This clonotype was seen once. The chain is built from TRBV12-3 or TRBV12-4 and TRBJ1-4; a weak D match, TRBD1 (6 bases). Deletions cut 10 bases from V and 3 bases from J, with 12 bases between. The CDR3 sequence is 13 residues long. The chain's CDR3 is CAIKTGPNEKLFF. The CDR3 DNA reads as TGTGCCATTAAGACAGGTCCTAATGAAAAACTGTTTTTT.

V usage is TRBV29-1 and J usage is TRBJ2-1, with D unresolved. Trimming shortened V by 1 base and J by 7 bases, and 17 bases separated the two germline ends. The germline V gene encodes CDR1 SQVTM and CDR2 ANQGSEA. This CDR3 has 15 residues. CDR3 coding DNA: TGCAGCGTTGAAGTACAGTTAAGGTTCTGGAATGAGCAGTTCTTC. Protein product: CSVEVQLRFWNEQFF.

This chain uses TRBV29-1 with TRBJ1-2, with a possible D match to TRBD1 (5 bases). The CDR3 is made up of 17 amino acids. Trimming pared 0 bases from V and 3 bases from J, leaving 20 bases between. Germline assignment: CDR1 SQVTM and CDR2 ANQGSEA. The DNA of the CDR3 is TGCAGCGTTGAAGACCCGGACAAAGGGAGGGCAGACTATGGCTACACCTTC. This encodes CSVEDPDKGRADYGYTF.

The chain joins TRBV28 to TRBJ2-5, with 7 nucleotides matching TRBD2. V was pared by 7 bases and J by 1 base, with 12 bases of the junction left unmatched. This CDR3 contains 16 residues. Germline V lookup: CDR1 MDHEN, CDR2 SYDVKM. The CDR3 here is CASTPRGREGQETQYF. The CDR3 bases are TGTGCCAGCACCCCGAGGGGCAGGGAGGGCCAAGAGACCCAGTACTTC.

The chain links TRBV9 to TRBJ2-7, with D hard to call. The CDR3 has 14 amino acids. CDR1 SGDLS and CDR2 YYNGEE come from the germline V gene. With 0 bases removed from V and 2 bases from J, the gap between germline ends came to 9 bases. The CDR3 DNA sequence: TGTGCCAGCAGCGTAGGGGTAGAGACCTACGAGCAGTACTTC. This codes for CASSVGVETYEQYF.

The CDR3 DNA follows: TGTGCCATCAGTGAGCCAATGACAGGGGCAACGGAGACCCAGTACTTC. Protein product: CAISEPMTGATETQYF. The chain is built from TRBV10-3 and TRBJ2-5; 8 positions match TRBD1. The CDR3 runs 16 residues. Germline assignment: CDR1 ENHRY and CDR2 SYGVKD. The J segment lost 5 bases and the V segment lost 2 bases, leaving 10 bases of the junction unmatched.

V gene TRBV6-2 or TRBV6-3 combines with J gene TRBJ1-1, with D hard to call. CDR1 and CDR2 (germline): MNHEY, SVGEGT. Deletions cut 10 bases from V and 1 base from J, with 10 bases between. The CDR3 consists of 12 residues. CDR3 DNA sequence: TGTGCCACCGGAGATGCGAACACTGAAGCTTTCTTT. Amino acid sequence: CATGDANTEAFF.

The CDR3 spells CASSLVGGLRSPLHF. The CDR3 DNA sequence: TGTGCCAGCAGTTTAGTGGGGGGGCTACGATCACCCCTCCACTTT. The chain uses TRBV27 and TRBJ1-6, with D maybe TRBD1 (6 bases). The CDR3 sequence is 15 residues long. V was clipped by 2 bases and J by 10 bases, with 15 bases between them. Looked up from germline, CDR1 is MNHEY and CDR2 is SMNVEV (reference sequence).

In DNA, the CDR3 is TGTGCCAGCAGCTTAAAAACGGGTCGGGGGCCCGACTACGAGCAGTACTTC. Amino acids: CASSLKTGRGPDYEQYF. This sequence joins TRBV7-8 and TRBJ2-7; D assignment may be TRBD1 or TRBD2 (6 bases each). The length of the CDR3 is 17 residues. Germline lookup yields CDR1 SGHVS and CDR2 FQNEAQ. Trimming pared 2 bases from V and 3 bases from J, leaving 20 bases between.

The gene calls are TRBV20-1 and TRBJ2-1, with D possibly TRBD2 on 5 matching bases. This CDR3 has 15 amino acids. The V gene lost 7 bases and the J gene lost 0 bases, with 16 bases spanning the gap. Germline CDR1 and CDR2: DFQATT and SNEGSKA (reference sequence). CDR3 DNA sequence: TGCAGTGTCGCTAACTGGGAGAGCTCCTACAATGAGCAGTTCTTC. Amino acids: CSVANWESSYNEQFF.

The chain combines TRBV6-5 with TRBJ1-4; D gene ambiguous. The germline CDR1 and CDR2 sequences are MNHEY and SVGAGI. The CDR3 loop spans 15 amino acids. Trimming removed 6 bases from V and 3 bases from J, with 14 bases in between. The CDR3 protein is CASSQSLGSNEKLFF. CDR3 DNA: TGTGCCAGCAGCCAGAGTTTGGGCTCTAATGAAAAACTGTTTTTT.